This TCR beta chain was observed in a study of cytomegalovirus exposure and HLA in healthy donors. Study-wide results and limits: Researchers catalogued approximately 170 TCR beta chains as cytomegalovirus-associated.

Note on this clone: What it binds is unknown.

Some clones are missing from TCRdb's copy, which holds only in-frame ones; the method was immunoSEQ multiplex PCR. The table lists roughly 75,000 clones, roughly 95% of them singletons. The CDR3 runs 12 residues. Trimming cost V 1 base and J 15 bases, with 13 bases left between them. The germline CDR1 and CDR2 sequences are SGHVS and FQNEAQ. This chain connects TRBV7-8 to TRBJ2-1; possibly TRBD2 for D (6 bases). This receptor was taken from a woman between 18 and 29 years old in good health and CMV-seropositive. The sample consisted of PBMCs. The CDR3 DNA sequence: TGTGCCAGCAGCTTAGATCGCGCGGGACGGTTCTTC. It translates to CASSLDRAGRFF.